These 4 T cell receptor beta chains came from one sample sequenced in a study of blood T cell repertoires in COVID-19. Libraries were prepared by immunoSEQ multiplex PCR; TCRdb keeps only in-frame clonotypes and omits some of them. The sample includes about 230,000 clones, roughly 90% seen only once; the top ten take less than 3.5%. Sequences were obtained from peripheral blood. The receptor set was obtained from a woman aged 60-75 years with acute or convalescent COVID-19.

The chain joins TRBV6-1 to TRBJ1-2, with 7 bases fitting TRBD1. Trimming cost V 2 bases and J 8 bases; bases outside gene matches: 8. Per the germline V gene, CDR1 is MNHNS and CDR2 is SASEGT. There are 14 residues in the CDR3. The CDR3 reads CASSERGTAPGYTF. CDR3 DNA sequence: TGTGCCAGCAGTGAAAGGGGGACAGCTCCGGGCTACACCTTC.

This chain links TRBV13 with TRBJ1-2; no firm D call. Germline lookup yields CDR1 PRHDT and CDR2 FYEKMQ (reference sequence). This CDR3 contains 15 residues. V lost 3 bases to trimming and J lost 4 bases, with 15 bases between them. The DNA of the CDR3 is TGTGCCAGCAGCTTCATGCGCCAGACTCTCTATGGCTACACCTTC. It is translated as CASSFMRQTLYGYTF.

The rearrangement joins TRBV4-2 to TRBJ2-5; 11 nucleotides agree with TRBD2. V trimming: 5 bases; J trimming: 1 base; junction bases outside the gene matches: 3. This CDR3 region has 15 residues. CDR1 LGHNA and CDR2 YNFKEQ come from the germline V gene. DNA of the CDR3: TGTGCCAGCAGCACTAGCGGGGGACCCCAAGAGACCCAGTACTTC. It translates to CASSTSGGPQETQYF.

The rearrangement joins TRBV1 to TRBJ1-3. TRBV1 counts as a pseudogene. The CDR3 spans 15 residues. The CDR3 bases are TGCACCAGCAGCCTGAGGGTTTCCTCTGGAAACACCATATATTTT. The encoded protein is CTSSLRVSSGNTIYF.